This entry is about one T cell receptor beta chain. Its antigen is currently unknown. Sequenced by immunoSEQ multiplex PCR; TCRdb stores in-frame clones only, minus some. The sample includes 400,000 to 450,000 clones, approximately 92% of them seen just once. The sample is drawn from a study of Ad26.COV2.S vaccination and SARS-CoV-2 variants. Study-level information: A participant enrolled in the COV1001 Ad26.COV2.S trial arm provided the sample.

Specified treatment: 19 received Ad26.COV2.S at low or high dose, single or two shots; about 5 received placebo; per-sample allocation not given. The samples were gathered on day 63 after the first injection of vaccine or placebo. Findings and caveats of the study: Those who received the vaccine showed greater spike-specific TCR breadth than those given placebo. The authors reported substantial breadth in spike-specific CD8+ and CD4+ T cell responses after vaccination.

V lost 2 bases, J lost 2 bases, and 7 bases stayed unmatched. The germline gives CDR1 SGHRS, CDR2 YFSETQ. The CDR3 contains 15 residues. The V call is TRBV5-1, the J call TRBJ2-7, with TRBD1 matching 7 bases. This TCR was recovered from a person aged 18-65 years who received the Ad26.COV2.S COVID-19 vaccine or a placebo. The source was peripheral blood, collected in a trial of Ad26.COV2.S vaccine versus placebo. CDR3 amino acids: CASSLNRQGTYEQYF. The CDR3, as DNA: TGCGCCAGCAGCTTAAATAGACAGGGAACCTACGAGCAGTACTTC. Full variable domain (missing parts from reference TRBV5-1 and TRBJ2-7): KAGVTQTPRYLIKTRGQQVTLSCSPISGHRSVSWYQQTPGQGLQFLFEYFSETQRNKGNFPGRFSGRQFSNSRSEMNVSTLELGDSALYLCASSLNRQGTYEQYFGPGTRLTVT.